A single sample is the source of the 18 T cell receptor beta chains below, sequenced in a study of T cells after yellow fever vaccination. Using its own MiXCR run on the 5' RACE reads, TCRdb lists one record per CDR3 protein. The sample has 300,000 to 350,000 distinct CDR3 sequences, about 10% seen once. This sample comprised CD4+ T cells sorted from PBMCs, obtained 45 days after the yellow fever booster vaccination. These receptors were taken from a man aged 18 to 30 who received the YFV17D yellow fever vaccine.

This clonotype was observed many times. The chain combines TRBV7-3 with TRBJ2-2, with 10 bases lining up with TRBD1. Germline V gene sequence: CDR1 SGHTA, CDR2 FQGTGA. V trimming: 4 bases; J trimming: 5 bases; junction bases outside the gene matches: 7. The CDR3 consists of 16 residues. The DNA for the CDR3 is TGTGCCAGCAGCTCCTGGACAGGGGGAGGTACCGGGGAGCTGTTTTTT. Translation: CASSSWTGGGTGELFF. Together with reference TRBV7-3 and TRBJ2-2, the CDR3 gives the full variable domain: GAGVSQTPSNKVTEKGKYVELRCDPISGHTALYWYRQSLGQGPEFLIYFQGTGAADDSGLPNDRFFAVRPEGSVSTLKIQRTERGDSAVYLCASSSWTGGGTGELFFGEGSRLTVL.

The count of this clonotype is one. V is TRBV4-3 and J is TRBJ2-2, with TRBD2 matching over 11 bases. Trimming at V came to 6 bases and at J to 2 bases, leaving 5 bases not matched to a gene. Per germline, CDR1 LGHNA and CDR2 YSLEER. CDR3 length equals 16 residues. The CDR3, as DNA: TGCGCCAGCAGACCGGGACTAGCGGCTAACACCGGGGAGCTGTTTTTT. As protein: CASRPGLAANTGELFF.

The J gene is TRBJ2-1, the V gene TRBV10-3; 10 bases are shared with TRBD1. The length of the CDR3 is 17 residues. Germline CDR1 and CDR2: ENHRY and SYGVKD. With V trimmed by 6 bases and J by 4 bases, 12 bases remained unmatched. CDR3 protein: CAIRMTGGAERYNEQFF. The CDR3 DNA reads TGTGCCATCAGGATGACAGGGGGCGCTGAGCGGTACAATGAGCAGTTCTTC.

The table lists this clonotype with a few counts. The chain links TRBV7-8 to TRBJ2-3; 7 nucleotides line up with TRBD2. Germline CDR1 reads SGHVS; CDR2 reads FQNEAQ. This CDR3 comprises 15 residues. V gave up 1 base and J gave up 0 bases; unmatched junction bases: 1. The CDR3 DNA sequence: TGTGCCAGCAGCTTAGGGGACTACAGCACAGATACGCAGTATTTT. This encodes CASSLGDYSTDTQYF.

This clonotype showed up just a few times. The chain couples TRBV6-2 or TRBV6-3 to TRBJ2-5; no firm D call. Germline CDR1 and CDR2: MNHEY and SVGEGT. V lost 0 bases and J 1 base, leaving 3 bases between the germline ends. The CDR3 sequence is 13 residues long. CDR3 DNA: TGTGCCAGCAGTTACTCGATCCAAGAGACCCAGTACTTC. Amino acids: CASSYSIQETQYF.

The J gene is TRBJ1-2, the V gene TRBV5-6; D not certain. Per the germline V gene, CDR1 is SGHDT and CDR2 is YYEEEE. The CDR3 runs to 14 residues. Trimming took off 2 bases at V and 2 bases at J, with 10 bases between the two ends. In nucleotides, the CDR3 is TGTGCCAGCAGCTTCGTTCGAGGGAACTATGGCTACACCTTC. This sequence encodes CASSFVRGNYGYTF.

Only a few counts were recorded for this clonotype. The chain couples TRBV15 to TRBJ2-5, with TRBD1 identical over 9 bases. The junction had 5 bases not matched to a gene; V was cut back by 6 bases and J by 3 bases. Per germline, CDR1 LNHNV and CDR2 YYDKDF (reference sequence). This CDR3 has 14 amino acids. This CDR3 is CATSWDRAEETQYF. The CDR3 coding sequence is TGTGCCACCAGTTGGGACAGGGCTGAAGAGACCCAGTACTTC.

This clonotype was seen only a few times. V is TRBV7-6 and J is TRBJ2-7; the D gene is possibly TRBD2 (7 bases). In germline, CDR1 is SGHVS, CDR2 FNYEAQ. V lost 3 bases and J lost 0, with 12 bases in between. CDR3 length: 15 residues. The CDR3 loop reads CASSFRGGPSYEQYF. DNA of the CDR3: TGTGCCAGCAGCTTCCGCGGGGGCCCCTCCTACGAGCAGTACTTC.

This clonotype has a handful of counts. The V call is TRBV29-1, the J call TRBJ1-2, with 8 positions matching TRBD1. Trimming took 7 bases from V and 6 from J; bases not matched to a gene: 7. The CDR3 is 12 amino acids. Germline V gives CDR1 SQVTM, CDR2 ANQGSEA. This chain's CDR3 is CSGEQGADGYTF. The CDR3 bases are TGCAGCGGAGAGCAGGGGGCTGATGGCTACACCTTC.

The chain has TRBV29-1 and TRBJ1-2, with no clear D. Germline V gene data show CDR1 as SQVTM and CDR2 as ANQGSEA. CDR3 length: 13 residues. Trimming pared 1 base from V and 0 bases from J, leaving 6 bases between. The CDR3 spells CSVEADPNYGYTF. In DNA form, the CDR3 reads TGCAGCGTTGAAGCAGATCCTAACTATGGCTACACCTTC.

The rearrangement uses TRBV20-1 and TRBJ1-4; D gene uncertain. The V end was cut by 0 bases, the J end by 3 bases, with 8 bases between. Per the germline V gene, CDR1 is DFQATT and CDR2 is SNEGSKA (reference sequence). The CDR3 length is 14 residues. This chain's CDR3 is CSARDSRSNEKLFF. Written as DNA, the CDR3 is TGCAGTGCTAGAGATTCTCGGTCTAATGAAAAACTGTTTTTT.

This clonotype occurred a few times. V is TRBV6-1 and J is TRBJ2-3; D could derive from TRBD1 or TRBD2 (6 bases each). The V end lost 4 bases, the J end lost 8 bases, and 16 bases lay between the germline ends. The CDR3 runs to 14 residues. The germline V gene has CDR1 MNHNS and CDR2 SASEGT. CDR3 coding DNA: TGTGCCAGCAGTGGGGGGGCCCGTGGAGCTACGCAGTATTTT. Protein: CASSGGARGATQYF.

The sample holds a few counts of this clonotype. The V and J genes are TRBV4-2 and TRBJ2-5; D could derive from TRBD1 or TRBD2 (5 bases each). Germline loops: CDR1 LGHNA, CDR2 YNFKEQ. The CDR3 length is 16 residues. Trimming left V 1 base short and J 4 bases short, with 16 bases between. In DNA, the CDR3 is TGTGCCAGCAGCCAAGGAGGGGTGGGCGGCAGAGAGACCCAGTACTTC. The encoded protein is CASSQGGVGGRETQYF.

About this clonotype itself: Mismatch with germline at one junction end may stem from a read error. The rearrangement joins TRBV5-1 to TRBJ2-2; maybe TRBD2 (7 bases). Per germline, CDR1 SGHRS and CDR2 YFSETQ. The CDR3 spans 14 residues. CDR3 protein: CASSLVGGPWEVFF. In DNA form, the CDR3 reads TGCGCCAGCAGCTTGGTCGGGGGGCCATGGGAGGTGTTTTTT.

The chain has TRBV7-8 and TRBJ1-2; D remains ambiguous. This CDR3 region has 12 residues. V was shortened by 5 bases and J by 4 bases, with 8 bases between the two germline ends. From germline, CDR1 is SGHVS and CDR2 FQNEAQ. CDR3 DNA sequence: TGTGCCAGCAGCCCCCTCCCCTATGGCTACACCTTC. Protein product: CASSPLPYGYTF.

This clonotype was seen a handful of times. J is TRBJ1-2 and V is TRBV4-1; TRBD1 might be the D (5 bases). The CDR3 loop spans 16 amino acids. In germline, CDR1 is MGHRA, CDR2 YSYEKL. V was pared by 4 bases and J by 0 bases, with 15 bases between. The CDR3 coding sequence is TGCGCCAGCAGCCCAACCCCAGGGTTAGCTAACTATGGCTACACCTTC. Amino acid sequence: CASSPTPGLANYGYTF.

The sample holds many counts of this clonotype. The chain carries TRBV5-1 and TRBJ2-5, with D tentatively TRBD2 (6 bases). Trimming removed 0 bases from V and 1 base from J, with 13 bases in between. The CDR3 sequence is 16 residues long. CDR1 is SGHRS and CDR2 is YFSETQ in the germline V gene. The DNA of the CDR3 is TGCGCCAGCAGCTTGGCCAGGAGCGGGCCCCAAGAGACCCAGTACTTC. This translates into CASSLARSGPQETQYF.

This clonotype was seen only a few times. The J gene is TRBJ1-6, the V gene TRBV28; D is ambiguous. From germline, CDR1 is MDHEN and CDR2 SYDVKM. CDR3 length: 13 amino acids. The V end was cut by 9 bases, the J end by 11 bases, with 17 bases between. CDR3 DNA sequence: TGTGCCAGTACGACCGTTCCTCGAACACCCCTCCACTTT. It codes for CASTTVPRTPLHF.